Each of the 27 T cell receptor beta chains below was sequenced from the same sample in a study of blood T cell repertoires in COVID-19. The repertoire was sequenced with immunoSEQ multiplex PCR; TCRdb's copy has only in-frame clones and lacks some. The sample has under 300,000 clones; 89% are singletons. The material sequenced was peripheral blood. These TCRs come from a woman aged 40-49 years who had recovered from COVID-19.

V and J are TRBV6-6 and TRBJ2-5; D unresolved. V was trimmed by 6 bases and J by 4 bases, leaving 12 bases between them. Germline values: CDR1 MNHNY, CDR2 SVGAGI (reference sequence). CDR3 length equals 13 residues. The CDR3 sequence is CASSPPPGETQYF. CDR3 DNA: TGTGCCAGCAGCCCCCCGCCGGGAGAGACCCAGTACTTC.

The chain links TRBV29-1 to TRBJ1-5; 9 bases map to TRBD1. Germline CDR1 SQVTM, CDR2 ANQGSEA. Germline trimming cut 5 bases from V and 3 bases from J; bases unmatched to any gene: 8. There are 15 residues in the CDR3. CDR3: CSVLIGTGLNQPQHF. The CDR3 DNA reads as TGCAGCGTTTTAATCGGGACAGGGCTCAATCAGCCCCAGCATTTT. The full variable domain, completed using reference TRBV29-1 and TRBJ1-5, is SAVISQKPSRDICQRGTSLTIQCQVDSQVTMMFWYRQQPGQSLTLIATANQGSEATYESGFVIDKFPISRPNLTFSTLTVSNMSPEDSSIYLCSVLIGTGLNQPQHFGDGTRLSIL.

The chain carries TRBV19 and TRBJ2-7, with 13 nucleotides matching TRBD2. Germline CDR1 LNHDA, CDR2 SQIVND (reference sequence). CDR3 length: 16 residues. The V gene end was trimmed by 5 bases and the J gene end by 2 bases; junction bases not matched to a gene: 6. The CDR3: CASSARTSGGAYEQYF. As DNA, the CDR3 is TGTGCCAGTAGTGCAAGGACTAGCGGGGGTGCCTACGAGCAGTACTTC.

The chain is built from TRBV4-2 and TRBJ2-1, with D uncertain. V dropped 0 bases and J dropped 2 bases, with 11 bases sitting between them. Per the germline V gene, CDR1 is LGHNA and CDR2 is YNFKEQ. This CDR3 comprises 16 residues. Written as DNA, the CDR3 is TGTGCCAGCAGCCAAGATCCCAGAACCCCCTACAATGAGCAGTTCTTC. It codes for CASSQDPRTPYNEQFF.

The chain links TRBV10-3 to TRBJ1-4; D is ambiguous. This CDR3 has 13 amino acids. CDR1 and CDR2 from the germline V gene are ENHRY and SYGVKD. V lost 3 bases, J lost 3 bases, and 5 bases lay in between. CDR3: CAISDGPNEKLFF. The DNA of the CDR3 is TGTGCCATCAGTGACGGTCCTAATGAAAAACTGTTTTTT.

The chain carries TRBV24-1 and TRBJ1-1; 10 bases are a match to TRBD1. V gave up 4 bases and J gave up 10 bases; unmatched junction bases: 2. The CDR3 totals 12 residues. Germline lookup yields CDR1 KGHDR and CDR2 SFDVKD. CDR3 residues: CATSDGTGAAFF. In DNA, the CDR3 is TGTGCCACCAGTGACGGGACAGGGGCAGCTTTCTTT.

J is TRBJ1-2 and V is TRBV5-4, with TRBD1 matching over 8 bases. Germline assignment: CDR1 SGHNT and CDR2 YYREEE (reference sequence). J gave up 0 bases and V 2 bases, and 12 bases lay outside the gene matches. The CDR3 runs to 18 residues. CDR3 bases: TGTGCCAGCAGCTTCCGCGAGATTCAGGGGGCTGCTAACTATGGCTACACCTTC. It codes for CASSFREIQGAANYGYTF.

J is TRBJ1-2 and V is TRBV5-1; D is unresolved. The CDR3 covers 12 residues. Trimming cost V 4 bases and J 7 bases, with 11 bases left between them. Germline V CDR1 and CDR2: SGHRS, YFSETQ. CDR3 sequence: CASSPAEGGYTF. DNA for the CDR3: TGCGCCAGCAGCCCGGCGGAGGGTGGCTACACCTTC.

The rearrangement joins TRBV19 to TRBJ2-2; TRBD2 is a possible D gene (6 bases). Germline CDR1 LNHDA, CDR2 SQIVND (reference sequence). The CDR3 has 18 amino acids. Trimming left V 3 bases short and J 0 bases short, with 17 bases between. This chain's CDR3 is CASSIQEGLIANTGELFF. For the CDR3, the DNA is TGTGCCAGTAGTATCCAGGAGGGACTTATCGCGAACACCGGGGAGCTGTTTTTT.

The chain employs TRBV7-8 and TRBJ2-1; 13 bases are a match to TRBD2. V shed 5 bases and J 0 bases; nucleotides not matched to a gene: 7. There are 18 residues in the CDR3. Germline V gene lookup returns CDR1 SGHVS and CDR2 FQNEAQ. The CDR3 loop reads CASSIGTSGVGSYNEQFF. As DNA, the CDR3 is TGTGCCAGCAGCATCGGGACTAGCGGGGTTGGCTCCTACAATGAGCAGTTCTTC.

The rearrangement links TRBV7-9 to TRBJ2-2; 10 bases fit TRBD1. The trim removed 5 bases at V and 4 bases at J, leaving 7 bases unmatched. The CDR3 runs 16 residues. Germline-derived CDR1 and CDR2 are SEHNR and FQNEAQ (reference sequence). As DNA, the CDR3 is TGTGCCAGCAGCCCTCCCGGGACAGGGGCCACCGGGGAGCTGTTTTTT. It is translated as CASSPPGTGATGELFF.

The genes are TRBV28 and TRBJ1-6, with a tentative D call TRBD1 (5 bases). Trimming took 5 bases from V and 10 from J, leaving 9 bases between them. The CDR3 covers 12 residues. Germline CDR1 is MDHEN and CDR2 is SYDVKM. The CDR3 DNA follows: TGTGCCAGCAGTGGGGGGGGGTCACCCCTCCACTTT. Protein product: CASSGGGSPLHF.

This clone came up many times. The chain has TRBV3-1 (or the pseudogene TRBV3-2) and TRBJ2-4; 10 bases align to TRBD2. CDR3 size: 15 residues. Germline CDR1 is LGHDT and CDR2 is YNNKEL (reference sequence). V lost 4 bases to trimming and J lost 6 bases; unmatched junction nucleotides: 6. The CDR3 protein is CASSPPAGGGNIQYF. Written as DNA, the CDR3 is TGTGCCAGCAGCCCCCCAGCGGGAGGGGGAAACATTCAGTACTTC.

CDR3 protein: CASSLRLAGGLETQYF. CDR3 DNA: TGTGCCAGCAGCCTCAGACTAGCGGGAGGGCTGGAGACCCAGTACTTC. The chain carries TRBV7-8 and TRBJ2-5, with 14 bases lining up with TRBD2. Trimming removed 5 bases from V and 5 bases from J; junction bases left unmatched: 7. CDR3 length: 16 residues. Germline V gene lookup returns CDR1 SGHVS and CDR2 FQNEAQ.

V gene TRBV15 combines with J gene TRBJ1-1; tentatively, D is TRBD1 (6 bases). From germline, CDR1 is LNHNV and CDR2 YYDKDF (reference sequence). The CDR3 covers 16 residues. Trimming took off 8 bases at V and 0 bases at J, with 19 bases between the two ends. Here the CDR3 reads CATRSYAQGLNTEAFF. The CDR3 nucleotides are TGTGCCACCCGGTCCTATGCACAGGGACTGAACACTGAAGCTTTCTTT.

This clone came up once. The V and J genes are TRBV7-2 and TRBJ2-1; 7 bases line up with TRBD2. The CDR3 has 16 residues. V was clipped by 5 bases and J by 3 bases; unmatched bases: 10. Germline V gene lookup returns CDR1 SGHTA and CDR2 FQGNSA. CDR3 coding DNA: TGTGCCAGCAGCCCTGGCACTAGCGCTAACTACAATGAGCAGTTCTTC. Protein product: CASSPGTSANYNEQFF.

Only one count was recorded for this clone. The genes are TRBV24-1 and TRBJ2-1, with 7 bases matching TRBD1. V shed 4 bases, J shed 12 bases, and the junction held 17 bases outside the gene matches. This CDR3 has 16 residues. CDR1 and CDR2 (germline): KGHDR, SFDVKD. As DNA, the CDR3 is TGTGCCACCAGTGACCCCTCAGGGGGAGAAAATCTCGTGCAGTTCTTC. It codes for CATSDPSGGENLVQFF.

The chain uses TRBV11-2 and TRBJ2-7; TRBD1 might be the D (5 bases). Germline-derived CDR1 and CDR2 are SGHAT and FQNNGV. This CDR3 spans 15 amino acids. V was cut by 6 bases and J by 1 base, with 16 bases left in between. The CDR3 here is CASSQFDSLSYEQYF. DNA for the CDR3: TGTGCCAGCAGTCAATTTGACAGTTTATCCTACGAGCAGTACTTC. The variable domain in full, with the rest retrieved from reference TRBV11-2 and TRBJ2-7, is EAGVAQSPRYKIIEKRQSVAFWCNPISGHATLYWYQQILGQGPKLLIQFQNNGVVDDSQLPKDRFSAERLKGVDSTLKIQPAKLEDSAVYLCASSQFDSLSYEQYFGPGTRLTVT.

The chain is built from TRBV14 and TRBJ2-3; a weak D match, TRBD1 (5 bases). Germline lookup yields CDR1 SGHDN and CDR2 FVKESK. Trimming shortened V by 4 bases and J by 0 bases, and 17 bases separated the two germline ends. This CDR3 comprises 17 residues. The CDR3 loop is CASSLKPRVTSTDTQYF. The CDR3 nucleotides are TGTGCCAGCAGCCTAAAGCCCAGGGTAACTAGCACAGATACGCAGTATTTT.

This chain uses TRBV11-3 with TRBJ2-3; the D gene is possibly TRBD2 (6 bases). From germline, CDR1 is SGHNT and CDR2 YENEEA. The CDR3 runs 13 residues. The V and J ends lost 2 bases and 5 bases respectively, with 8 bases between them. The CDR3 coding sequence is TGTGCCAGCAGCTTAATGGGGGGAGATACGCAGTATTTT. Residues: CASSLMGGDTQYF.

V and J are TRBV11-2 and TRBJ2-7; possible D gene TRBD2, 6 bases. Germline values: CDR1 SGHAT, CDR2 FQNNGV. Trimming stripped 5 bases from V and 3 bases from J, with 11 bases between. The CDR3 sequence is 13 residues long. CDR3 DNA: TGTGCCAGCAGCCGACTAGGGATCTACGAGCAGTACTTC. As protein: CASSRLGIYEQYF.

The chain has TRBV12-5 and TRBJ2-4; the match to TRBD1 covers 8 bases. The CDR3 length is 12 residues. Losses at the gene ends were 6 bases for V and 16 bases for J; bases not matched to a gene: 11. The germline V gene encodes CDR1 LGHNT and CDR2 FRNRAP. The CDR3 is CASGRDRGQSYF. The CDR3, as DNA: TGTGCTAGTGGCCGTGACAGGGGCCAAAGTTACTTC.

Here the CDR3 DNA reads TGCGCCAGCGCCTTTCCCGGGACAGAGCCTTATGGCTACACCTTC. The encoded protein is CASAFPGTEPYGYTF. This sequence joins TRBV5-1 and TRBJ1-2; 7 bases are shared with TRBD1. The germline V gene has CDR1 SGHRS and CDR2 YFSETQ. J gave up 5 bases and V 7 bases, and 14 bases lay outside the gene matches. This CDR3 contains 15 residues.

The chain employs TRBV29-1 and TRBJ2-3; a possible D gene is TRBD1 (5 bases). The CDR3 runs 14 residues. Looked up from germline, CDR1 is SQVTM and CDR2 is ANQGSEA. Trimming removed 4 bases at V and 0 bases at J, with 11 bases between. CDR3 in amino acids: CSVARQFSTDTQYF. The CDR3 DNA follows: TGCAGCGTTGCCAGACAGTTTAGCACAGATACGCAGTATTTT.

The chain couples TRBV11-2 to TRBJ2-7, with D possibly TRBD1 on 5 matching bases. The V gene lost 5 bases and the J gene lost 1 base, with 12 bases spanning the gap. This CDR3 comprises 14 residues. Germline loops: CDR1 SGHAT, CDR2 FQNNGV. CDR3 loop: CASSSGAESYEQYF. The CDR3 coding sequence is TGTGCCAGCAGCAGTGGGGCAGAATCCTACGAGCAGTACTTC.

V is TRBV5-1 and J is TRBJ2-7; possibly TRBD2 for D (5 bases). The CDR3 totals 15 residues. Per germline, CDR1 SGHRS and CDR2 YFSETQ. Trimming took 4 bases from V and 1 from J, leaving 15 bases between them. CDR3 protein: CASSGFGESSYEQYF. Written as DNA, the CDR3 is TGCGCCAGCAGCGGCTTCGGGGAATCGTCCTACGAGCAGTACTTC.

This clone was observed a single time. This sequence joins TRBV29-1 and TRBJ2-2; D not certain. CDR3 length: 12 residues. Germline V lookup: CDR1 SQVTM, CDR2 ANQGSEA. Deletions cut 7 bases from V and 4 bases from J, with 10 bases between. CDR3: CSATETTGELFF. The DNA of the CDR3 is TGCAGCGCAACAGAGACCACCGGGGAGCTGTTTTTT.